Listed here are 15 T cell receptor beta chains from one sample, sequenced in a study of cytotoxic CD8 clonotypes in ibrutinib-treated CLL. Repertoires were generated with immunoSEQ multiplex PCR, while TCRdb's copy carries only in-frame clones and drops some. This sample carries under 150,000 clones, more than 75% of them seen once, and the ten largest clones take about 7.6%. The specimen comprised PBMCs, sampled after 36 months of ibrutinib treatment. The receptors were sampled from a human donor with chronic lymphocytic leukemia.

The rearrangement uses TRBV10-3 and TRBJ2-1; D ambiguous. Germline-derived CDR1 and CDR2 are ENHRY and SYGVKD. The CDR3 consists of 14 residues. V was shortened by 6 bases and J by 1 base, with 10 bases between the two germline ends. The DNA of the CDR3 is TGTGCCATCAGCTCGATCCAGTCCTACAATGAGCAGTTCTTC. It specifies CAISSIQSYNEQFF.

The chain couples TRBV5-8 to TRBJ2-1; tentative D call: TRBD2 (5 bases). Deletions cut 4 bases from V and 8 bases from J, with 28 bases between. Germline V gene data show CDR1 as SGHTS and CDR2 as YDEGEE. The CDR3 runs 18 residues. This CDR3 reads CASSLGSRLDLRGHEQFF. CDR3 nucleotides: TGTGCCAGCAGCCTGGGGTCCAGGCTAGACCTCCGAGGGCATGAGCAGTTCTTC.

The V call is TRBV6-1, the J call TRBJ1-2; 9 bases are shared with TRBD1. The CDR3 loop spans 14 amino acids. V lost 6 bases to trimming and J lost 3 bases; unmatched junction nucleotides: 5. CDR1 and CDR2 from the germline V gene are MNHNS and SASEGT. Here the CDR3 reads CASRSGDRDYGYTF. The CDR3 nucleotides read TGTGCCAGCAGGTCCGGGGACAGGGACTATGGCTACACCTTC.

This clone has only a few counts. The genes are TRBV28 and TRBJ2-2; possible D gene TRBD2, 6 bases. This CDR3 contains 16 residues. Germline V gene lookup returns CDR1 MDHEN and CDR2 SYDVKM. Trimming shortened V by 2 bases and J by 2 bases, and 12 bases separated the two germline ends. The CDR3 is CASSLGISGNTGELFF. The CDR3 region has the DNA TGTGCCAGCAGTTTAGGGATTAGCGGAAACACCGGGGAGCTGTTTTTT.

The genes are TRBV27 and TRBJ2-7, with D possibly matching TRBD2 (7 bases). Germline-derived CDR1 and CDR2 are MNHEY and SMNVEV (reference sequence). This CDR3 has 15 residues. The V gene lost 2 bases and the J gene lost 6 bases, with 17 bases spanning the gap. CDR3 in DNA: TGTGCCAGCAGTTTAGAGGGGGGGCTCTCTTCCGAGCAGTACTTC. Its protein is CASSLEGGLSSEQYF.

The V gene is TRBV6-5, the J gene TRBJ1-2; D is unclear. The germline CDR1 and CDR2 sequences are MNHEY and SVGAGI. V was cut by 0 bases and J by 6 bases, with 8 bases left in between. This CDR3 is 13 amino acids long. The CDR3 DNA sequence: TGTGCCAGCAGTTACTCTCACATCCATGGCTACACCTTC. Protein: CASSYSHIHGYTF.

The genes are TRBV14 and TRBJ2-5, with D possibly being TRBD1 (6 bases). Trimming removed 7 bases from V and 7 bases from J, with 16 bases in between. The CDR3 spans 13 residues. Germline V gene sequence: CDR1 SGHDN, CDR2 FVKESK. In DNA, the CDR3 is TGTGCCAGCAACGGACAGTTGTGGGGGACCCAGTACTTC. Amino acid sequence: CASNGQLWGTQYF.

The J gene is TRBJ2-5, the V gene TRBV29-1, with 8 bases matching TRBD1. The CDR3 has 15 residues. CDR1 is SQVTM and CDR2 is ANQGSEA in the germline V gene. Germline trimming cut 6 bases from V and 5 bases from J; bases unmatched to any gene: 14. The CDR3 reads CSVPTQGVRRETQYF. As DNA, the CDR3 is TGCAGCGTCCCAACACAGGGGGTCAGGCGGGAGACCCAGTACTTC.

The chain combines TRBV10-1 with TRBJ1-1; 8 nucleotides agree with TRBD1. The germline V gene encodes CDR1 WNHNN and CDR2 SYGVQD (reference sequence). J was trimmed by 3 bases and V by 3 bases; bases with no gene match: 6. This CDR3 spans 15 amino acids. CDR3 nucleotide sequence: TGCGCCAGCAGTGATCGAAACAGGGGGGACACTGAAGCTTTCTTT. It translates to CASSDRNRGDTEAFF.

V usage is TRBV10-3 and J usage is TRBJ2-2; no firm D call. Trimming removed 6 bases from V and 4 bases from J, with 6 bases in between. Germline V gene sequence: CDR1 ENHRY, CDR2 SYGVKD. This CDR3 has 12 residues. The CDR3 DNA is TGTGCCATCAGCGCAACCACCGGGGAGCTGTTTTTT. Protein product: CAISATTGELFF.

The gene calls are TRBV10-1 and TRBJ2-2; no reliable D call. Germline V CDR1 and CDR2: WNHNN, SYGVQD (reference sequence). There are 14 residues in the CDR3. Trimming stripped 11 bases from V and 0 bases from J, with 13 bases between. The CDR3, as DNA: TGCGCCTCCCGGGCCAGAGCGAACACCGGGGAGCTGTTTTTT. It yields the protein CASRARANTGELFF.

This clone appeared a few times. The chain carries TRBV5-4 and TRBJ1-4, with TRBD1 identical over 7 bases. J was trimmed by 7 bases and V by 1 base; bases with no gene match: 4. CDR1 is SGHNT and CDR2 is YYREEE in the germline V gene (reference sequence). The CDR3 runs 14 residues. CDR3 sequence: CASSLKTGVEKLFF. CDR3 bases: TGTGCCAGCAGCTTGAAAACAGGGGTTGAAAAACTGTTTTTT.

The J gene is TRBJ1-6, the V gene TRBV6-1; D call uncertain. The V end lost 6 bases, the J end lost 9 bases, and 12 bases lay between the germline ends. The CDR3 has 13 residues. Germline V gene lookup returns CDR1 MNHNS and CDR2 SASEGT. The CDR3 loop is CASSLAEVSPLHF. CDR3 bases: TGTGCCAGCAGCTTGGCGGAGGTTTCACCCCTCCACTTT.

The chain employs TRBV18 and TRBJ1-1; D is unclear. The germline V gene encodes CDR1 KGHSH and CDR2 LQKENI. The CDR3 has 13 amino acids. V gave up 2 bases and J gave up 1 base, with 5 bases separating them. The CDR3 DNA reads TGTGCCAGCTCACCAGGGCCGAACACTGAAGCTTTCTTT. It encodes CASSPGPNTEAFF.

This clone was seen more than once but under ten times. This rearrangement joins TRBV4-1 to TRBJ2-1; D may be TRBD1 (6 bases). CDR1 is MGHRA and CDR2 is YSYEKL in the germline V gene. V lost 3 bases to trimming and J lost 12 bases, with 21 bases between them. The CDR3 totals 15 residues. CDR3 residues: CASSQNRDPSIGQFF. Written as DNA, the CDR3 is TGCGCCAGCAGCCAGAACAGGGACCCTTCTATTGGGCAGTTCTTC.